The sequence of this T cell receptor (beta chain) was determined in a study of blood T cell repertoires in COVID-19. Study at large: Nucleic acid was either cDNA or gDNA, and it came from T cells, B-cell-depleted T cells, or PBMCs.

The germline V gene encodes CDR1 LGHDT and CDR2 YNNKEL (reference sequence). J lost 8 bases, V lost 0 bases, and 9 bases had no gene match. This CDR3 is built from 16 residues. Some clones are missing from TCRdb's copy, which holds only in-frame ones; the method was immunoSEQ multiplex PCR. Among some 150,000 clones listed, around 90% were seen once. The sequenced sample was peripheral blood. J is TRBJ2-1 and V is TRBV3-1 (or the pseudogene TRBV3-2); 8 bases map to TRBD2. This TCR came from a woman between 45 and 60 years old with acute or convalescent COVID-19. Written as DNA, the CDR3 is TGTGCCAGCAGCCAAGAATTGCCTAGCGGGTTTGATGAGCAGTTCTTC. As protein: CASSQELPSGFDEQFF.